The T cell receptor (beta chain) described here comes from a study of neurological immune-mediated disorders. The table lists this clonotype with many counts. This CDR3 is built from 11 residues. The germline gives CDR1 DFQATT, CDR2 SNEGSKA (reference sequence). The V and J ends lost 4 bases and 11 bases, in that order; junction bases with no gene match: 5. Time point denoted: longitudinal time-point 3. A 10-nucleotide random UMI tagged transcripts in template-switch 5'RACE cDNA synthesis. Whenever a sequencing run was performed, it yielded over 200 million TCR-beta sequences from 15-18 subjects. TCRdb re-called the 5' RACE reads through MiXCR, storing one row per CDR3 protein. The table has more than 100,000 distinct CDR3 sequences, 11% seen once.

The clonotype comes from a female donor with HTLV-1-associated myelopathy (HAM/TSP). This chain links TRBV20-1 with TRBJ1-1; 9 bases line up with TRBD1. Sequenced material: PBMCs. The CDR3 DNA is TGCAGTGCTAAACAGGGGGCCGTGGCTTTCTTT. Amino acids: CSAKQGAVAFF.